This TCR beta chain was sequenced in a study of control samples from healthy donors and cancer patients. Only in-frame clones appear in the TCRdb table, and some are missing; sequencing was by immunoSEQ multiplex PCR. The sample contains approximately 170,000 clones, nearly 90% of which appear only once. V was trimmed by 4 bases and J by 5 bases, leaving 18 bases between them. The CDR3 extends over 15 amino acids. The V gene's germline CDR1 is MNHEY and CDR2 SVGAGI. The sample was blood. This TCR was sampled from a woman between 45 and 65 years old in good health. V is TRBV6-5 and J is TRBJ2-7; D is undetermined. The CDR3 protein is CASSSPGPQLNEQYF. The CDR3 nucleotides read TGTGCCAGCAGTTCGCCGGGTCCCCAGTTGAACGAGCAGTACTTC.